Listed below are T cell receptor beta chains from one sample, sequenced in a study of beta chain features in type 1 diabetes. Sequencing used immunoSEQ multiplex PCR; TCRdb keeps in-frame clones, though not all of them. The profile covers 850,000 to 900,000 clones, with roughly a sixth appearing a single time and 0.023% taken by the ten largest. Sequenced: naive CD4+ T cells from blood. Source of these receptors: a woman younger than 35 in good health. Both conserved end residues are part of each CDR3. A D gene is named only where the DNA matches it firmly. A row's size may be missing; if present it is once, few, many or a size class.

d_call	v_call	j_call	clone_size	cdr3_aa	cdr3_nt
TRBD1	TRBV29-1	TRBJ2-7	few	CSVADRARPYEQYF	TGCAGCGTCGCCGACAGGGCCCGGCCCTACGAGCAGTACTTC
NA	TRBV28	TRBJ1-2	few	CASRATGYGYTF	TGTGCCAGCAGGGCGACAGGCTATGGCTACACCTTC
NA	TRBV5-4	TRBJ2-7	NA	CASSLGVAQIEAEQYF	TGTGCCAGCAGCTTGGGGGTTGCCCAAATCGAGGCCGAGCAGTACTTC
TRBD1	TRBV5-4	TRBJ2-7	few	CASSLGGQDFYEQYF	TGTGCCAGCAGCTTGGGAGGACAGGATTTTTACGAGCAGTACTTC
NA	TRBV5-1	TRBJ2-2	NA	CASSLAENTGELFF	TGCGCCAGCAGCTTAGCGGAGAACACCGGGGAGCTGTTTTTT
NA	TRBV9	TRBJ1-5	few	CASSEGDRPNQPQHF	TGTGCCAGCAGCGAAGGTGACAGGCCCAATCAGCCCCAGCATTTT
NA	TRBV13	TRBJ1-6	few	CASSFLIGFSLHF	TGTGCCAGCAGCTTTTTGATCGGGTTCTCGCTCCACTTT
NA	TRBV11-2	TRBJ2-3	NA	CASSLDHGSTDTQYF	TGTGCCAGCAGCTTAGATCACGGGAGCACAGATACGCAGTATTTT
NA	TRBV25-1	TRBJ1-1	NA	CASHDRTNTEAFF	TGTGCCAGCCATGACAGGACTAACACTGAAGCTTTCTTT
NA	TRBV7-2	TRBJ1-1	few	CASSLDWGTEAFF	TGTGCCAGCAGCTTAGATTGGGGGACTGAAGCTTTCTTT
NA	TRBV18	TRBJ2-7	few	CASSRFEANSPYEQYF	TGTGCCAGCTCACGTTTCGAGGCGAATTCCCCCTACGAGCAGTACTTC
NA	TRBV7-2	TRBJ2-7	few	CASSLAGGYEQYF	TGTGCCAGCAGCTTAGCGGGGGGCTACGAGCAGTACTTC
NA	TRBV5-4	TRBJ1-2	few	CASSLEGASGYTF	TGTGCCAGCAGCTTGGAGGGCGCAAGCGGCTACACCTTC
NA	TRBV7-2	TRBJ1-2	once	CASSLVGIQGSYGYTF	TGTGCCAGCAGCTTAGTCGGAATACAGGGATCCTATGGCTACACCTTC
NA	TRBV18	TRBJ1-2	NA	CASSPPEGYGYTF	TGTGCCAGCTCACCTCCAGAAGGGTATGGCTACACCTTC
NA	TRBV7-6	TRBJ2-3	NA	CASSSGTIQTHTDTQYF	TGTGCCAGCAGCTCCGGGACCATCCAGACCCACACAGATACGCAGTATTTT
NA	TRBV6-5	TRBJ2-1	once	CAISEGTGNEQFF	TGTGCCATCAGTGAAGGAACAGGGAATGAGCAGTTCTTC
TRBD1	TRBV14	TRBJ2-1	many	CASSQKTGRYNEQFF	TGTGCCAGCAGCCAAAAGACAGGGCGTTACAATGAGCAGTTCTTC
TRBD1	TRBV6-5	TRBJ1-2	few	CASSRDRTDYGYTF	TGTGCCAGCAGTCGGGACAGGACCGACTATGGCTACACCTTC
TRBD2	TRBV28	TRBJ2-5	NA	CASSLSGGGVETQYF	TGTGCCAGCAGTTTATCCGGGGGGGGAGTAGAGACCCAGTACTTC
NA	TRBV6-5	TRBJ2-7	NA	CASSRLGYEQYF	TGTGCCAGCAGTAGGTTGGGCTACGAGCAGTACTTC
NA	TRBV4-2	TRBJ2-7	NA	CASSQATGRGFYEQYF	TGTGCCAGCAGCCAAGCTACAGGGAGGGGGTTCTACGAGCAGTACTTC
NA	TRBV6-6	TRBJ2-7	NA	CASSTPYEQYF	TGTGCCAGCAGTACCCCCTACGAGCAGTACTTC
NA	TRBV7-9	TRBJ2-7	few	CASSPYSAGNYEQYF	TGTGCCAGCAGCCCGTATTCCGCTGGGAACTACGAGCAGTACTTC
NA	TRBV11-2	TRBJ1-1	few	CASSLVTAGVAFF	TGTGCCAGCAGCTTAGTTACCGCAGGGGTGGCTTTCTTT
NA	TRBV7-2	TRBJ2-3	NA	CASSQFPRRGTQYF	TGTGCCAGCAGCCAATTTCCCAGACGTGGTACGCAGTATTTT
NA	TRBV9	TRBJ2-3	NA	CASSLRQASTDTQYF	TGTGCCAGCAGCCTTCGACAGGCCAGCACAGATACGCAGTATTTT
TRBD2	TRBV27	TRBJ2-7	NA	CASSLWGGGEQYF	TGTGCCAGCAGTTTATGGGGCGGGGGCGAGCAGTACTTC
NA	TRBV2	TRBJ2-3	NA	CASSARLVSADTQYF	TGTGCCAGCAGTGCCCGACTAGTTTCTGCAGATACGCAGTATTTT
TRBD2	TRBV5-4	TRBJ2-5	NA	CASSSTLAGAETQYF	TGTGCCAGCAGCTCTACTTTAGCGGGAGCAGAGACCCAGTACTTC
NA	TRBV18	TRBJ1-2	few	CASSPRTSKGYGYTF	TGTGCCAGCTCACCACGAACGTCGAAGGGATATGGCTACACCTTC
NA	TRBV28	TRBJ2-3	few	CASSLAHTDTQYF	TGTGCCAGCAGTTTGGCCCACACAGATACGCAGTATTTT
TRBD2	TRBV29-1	TRBJ2-1	NA	CSVRGREGYNEQFF	TGCAGCGTTCGAGGTAGGGAGGGATACAATGAGCAGTTCTTC
TRBD2	TRBV28	TRBJ2-2	NA	CASSSPGASGFWTGELFF	TGTGCCAGCAGTTCCCCCGGGGCTAGCGGATTTTGGACCGGGGAGCTGTTTTTT
NA	TRBV6-6	TRBJ1-5	NA	CASSYAGSNQPQHF	TGTGCCAGCAGTTACGCAGGGAGCAATCAGCCCCAGCATTTT
NA	TRBV14	TRBJ2-1	few	CASSQRNNEQFF	TGTGCCAGCAGCCAACGAAACAATGAGCAGTTCTTC
TRBD1	TRBV2	TRBJ1-6	NA	CASKDRVESPLHF	TGTGCCAGCAAAGACAGGGTGGAGTCACCCCTCCACTTT
TRBD1	TRBV27	TRBJ1-5	few	CASTKYRGDQPQHF	TGTGCCAGCACCAAGTACAGGGGGGATCAGCCCCAGCATTTT
NA	TRBV2	TRBJ2-1	few	CASSPTPLSSYNEQFF	TGTGCCAGCAGCCCTACGCCTCTGAGCTCCTACAATGAGCAGTTCTTC
NA	TRBV7-3	TRBJ2-7	NA	CASSLIGGASYEQYF	TGTGCCAGCAGCTTAATCGGCGGGGCATCCTACGAGCAGTACTTC
NA	TRBV7-3	TRBJ2-7	few	CASSLGASSYEQYF	TGTGCCAGCAGCTTAGGAGCGAGCTCCTACGAGCAGTACTTC
NA	TRBV6-6	TRBJ2-7	NA	CASRNAGGSYEQYF	TGTGCCAGCAGAAACGCTGGGGGAAGCTACGAGCAGTACTTC
TRBD1	TRBV4-2	TRBJ2-1	NA	CASSQDGDSHYNEQFF	TGTGCCAGCAGCCAAGATGGGGACAGCCATTACAATGAGCAGTTCTTC
TRBD1	TRBV6-6	TRBJ1-5	few	CASSATGSSVNQPQHF	TGTGCCAGCAGCGCGACAGGGTCTAGCGTCAATCAGCCCCAGCATTTT
NA	TRBV6-5	TRBJ2-2	few	CASSRDSGELFF	TGTGCCAGCAGTAGGGACTCTGGGGAGCTGTTTTTT
TRBD1	TRBV9	TRBJ1-2	NA	CASSGTGDYGYTF	TGTGCCAGCAGCGGGACAGGGGACTATGGCTACACCTTC
TRBD1	TRBV7-9	TRBJ1-5	few	CASSFADRPNQPQHF	TGTGCCAGCAGCTTTGCGGACAGGCCCAATCAGCCCCAGCATTTT
NA	TRBV7-9	TRBJ2-1	NA	CASSFDGSSYNEQFF	TGTGCCAGCAGCTTTGACGGGAGCTCCTACAATGAGCAGTTCTTC
NA	TRBV29-1	TRBJ1-1	few	CSGVRGSEAFF	TGCAGCGGTGTTAGGGGTTCTGAAGCTTTCTTT
NA	TRBV7-9	TRBJ1-1	NA	CASSLAKGQNTEAFF	TGTGCCAGCAGCTTAGCGAAGGGACAGAACACTGAAGCTTTCTTT
TRBD2	TRBV2	TRBJ2-3	NA	CASSDLAGGTDTQYF	TGTGCCAGCAGTGATCTAGCGGGAGGGACAGATACGCAGTATTTT
NA	TRBV6-5	TRBJ2-5	NA	CASSSARAEETQYF	TGTGCCAGCAGTTCCGCGAGGGCTGAAGAGACCCAGTACTTC
NA	TRBV9	TRBJ2-1	NA	CASSVVPLSYNEQFF	TGTGCCAGCAGCGTAGTCCCGCTTTCCTACAATGAGCAGTTCTTC
NA	TRBV28	TRBJ2-2	few	CASSYPTGVRNTGELFF	TGTGCCAGCAGTTACCCAACGGGAGTAAGGAACACCGGGGAGCTGTTTTTT
NA	TRBV7-3	TRBJ2-1	NA	CASSSRRASNEQFF	TGTGCCAGCAGCTCTCGTCGGGCTAGCAATGAGCAGTTCTTC
NA	TRBV6-1	TRBJ2-7	few	CASQQTMPNYEQYF	TGTGCCAGCCAACAGACAATGCCTAACTACGAGCAGTACTTC
TRBD2	TRBV28	TRBJ2-5	few	CASSLLAGGPETQYF	TGTGCCAGCAGTTTACTAGCGGGAGGGCCGGAGACCCAGTACTTC
NA	TRBV28	TRBJ1-4	NA	CASSRFSGGGAEKLFF	TGTGCCAGCAGTCGTTTCTCCGGTGGGGGGGCTGAAAAACTGTTTTTT